These 21 T cell receptor beta chains were all obtained from the same sample, sequenced in a study of blood T cell repertoires in COVID-19. The method was immunoSEQ multiplex PCR; TCRdb's version includes in-frame clones alone and lacks a portion of them. The sample includes roughly 100,000 clones, roughly 80% of them seen just once. What was sequenced was peripheral blood. The receptor set was obtained from a woman between 70 and 85 years old with acute or convalescent COVID-19.

V usage is TRBV9 and J usage is TRBJ2-3; perhaps TRBD1 as D (6 bases). The CDR3 contains 16 residues. CDR1 is SGDLS, CDR2 YYNGEE, per germline. V shed 4 bases and J shed 2 bases, with 17 bases lying between them. CDR3 nucleotide sequence: TGTGCCAGCAGCCCCCGACAGGAAAAGCCCACAGATACGCAGTATTTT. This encodes CASSPRQEKPTDTQYF.

This clone was observed once. V and J are TRBV6-2 or TRBV6-3 and TRBJ2-7; D is ambiguous. Germline V gives CDR1 MNHEY, CDR2 SVGEGT. The CDR3 runs 16 residues. V was trimmed by 0 bases and J by 3 bases, leaving 15 bases between them. CDR3 sequence reads: CASSYSSEQTYYEQYF. The CDR3 DNA is TGTGCCAGCAGTTACTCGTCCGAACAGACCTACTACGAGCAGTACTTC.

This clone was counted between two and nine times. The chain is built from TRBV11-2 and TRBJ1-3; D not certain. CDR1 is SGHAT, CDR2 FQNNGV, per germline. This CDR3 is 15 amino acids long. Trimming pared 0 bases from V and 3 bases from J, leaving 9 bases between. The CDR3 sequence: CASSLDSGDGNTIYF. CDR3 in DNA: TGTGCCAGCAGCTTAGATAGCGGGGATGGAAACACCATATATTTT.

V is TRBV23-1 and J is TRBJ2-3, with TRBD2 matching 9 bases. TRBV23-1 is known as an ORF, though its function is uncertain. The CDR3 loop spans 17 amino acids. V lost 4 bases to trimming and J lost 2 bases; unmatched junction nucleotides: 10. The CDR3 DNA reads as TGCGCCAGCAGTCCCCTTATTAGCGGGGGATACACAGATACGCAGTATTTT. It is translated as CASSPLISGGYTDTQYF.

This clone was counted between two and nine times. The chain has TRBV18 and TRBJ2-7, with D perhaps matching TRBD1 (7 bases). The CDR3 sequence is 14 residues long. Germline lookup yields CDR1 KGHSH and CDR2 LQKENI. Trimming took 4 bases from V and 0 from J, leaving 10 bases between them. The CDR3 loop reads CASSLQGGSYEQYF. The CDR3 nucleotides are TGTGCCAGCTCACTCCAGGGGGGCTCCTACGAGCAGTACTTC.

The rearrangement uses TRBV10-1 and TRBJ2-2, with unresolved D. V gave up 6 bases and J gave up 0 bases, with 5 bases separating them. The CDR3 covers 13 residues. Germline V gives CDR1 WNHNN, CDR2 SYGVQD (reference sequence). The DNA for the CDR3 is TGCGCCAGCAGGCAGACGAACACCGGGGAGCTGTTTTTT. Amino acids: CASRQTNTGELFF.

The gene calls are TRBV6-2 or TRBV6-3 and TRBJ1-2, with D hard to call. The ends were cut back, 2 bases at V and 3 bases at J, with 4 bases in the middle. The CDR3 has 12 amino acids. Germline loops: CDR1 MNHEY, CDR2 SVGEGT. CDR3 sequence (DNA): TGTGCCAGCAGTTACCAGGACTATGGCTACACCTTC. Its protein is CASSYQDYGYTF.

The chain combines TRBV10-3 with TRBJ2-2; perhaps TRBD1 as D (5 bases). V lost 8 bases to trimming and J lost 2 bases, with 18 bases between them. Per the germline V gene, CDR1 is ENHRY and CDR2 is SYGVKD. CDR3 length: 16 residues. The CDR3 loop reads CAIANDSPVNTGELFF. The DNA of the CDR3 is TGTGCCATCGCTAACGACAGTCCAGTAAACACCGGGGAGCTGTTTTTT.

The rearrangement links TRBV18 to TRBJ2-7, with a tentative D call TRBD2 (6 bases). Germline values: CDR1 KGHSH, CDR2 LQKENI. CDR3 size: 13 residues. The V end was cut by 8 bases, the J end by 3 bases, with 14 bases between. CDR3 sequence: CASTGSGGYEQYF. DNA of the CDR3: TGTGCCAGCACAGGATCCGGGGGCTACGAGCAGTACTTC. The entire variable domain, with the rest obtained from reference TRBV18 and TRBJ2-7, is as follows: NAGVMQNPRHLVRRRGQEARLRCSPMKGHSHVYWYRQLPEEGLKFMVYLQKENIIDESGMPKERFSAEFPKEGPSILRIQQVVRGDSAAYFCASTGSGGYEQYFGPGTRLTVT.

V usage is TRBV27 and J usage is TRBJ2-7; the D gene is possibly TRBD1 (5 bases). Germline assignment: CDR1 MNHEY and CDR2 SMNVEV (reference sequence). This CDR3 is built from 14 residues. Deletions cut 4 bases from V and 3 bases from J, with 13 bases between. CDR3 residues: CASSSQGRNYEQYF. The CDR3 DNA is TGTGCCAGCAGTTCGCAGGGTCGAAACTACGAGCAGTACTTC.

The chain links TRBV19 to TRBJ1-1, with 10 positions matching TRBD1. CDR3 size: 15 residues. Germline loops: CDR1 LNHDA, CDR2 SQIVND (reference sequence). V lost 8 bases to trimming and J lost 0 bases; unmatched junction nucleotides: 6. CDR3 region: CASAGQGGVNTEAFF. The CDR3 DNA sequence: TGTGCCAGTGCCGGACAGGGGGGGGTGAACACTGAAGCTTTCTTT.

This clone has just a few counts. The chain has TRBV21-1 and TRBJ1-5; TRBD1 is taken as the D call from the table, unchecked against the DNA. TRBV21-1 is recorded as a pseudogene. The length of the CDR3 is 22 residues. The CDR3 bases are TGTGCCAGCAGCGCCTCAAGGGGCCCCCGGGGACAGAGGGAAGGAAGCAATCAGCCCCAGCATTTT. The encoded protein is CASSASRGPRGQREGSNQPQHF.

V gene TRBV9 combines with J gene TRBJ2-7; the match to TRBD2 covers 13 bases. Trimming took 5 bases from V and 6 from J; bases not matched to a gene: 5. Per germline, CDR1 SGDLS and CDR2 YYNGEE. The length of the CDR3 is 14 residues. The DNA for the CDR3 is TGTGCCAGCAGTCCGGGACTAGCGGGGACCGAGCAGTACTTC. This gives the protein CASSPGLAGTEQYF.

This clone was observed a few times. The chain combines TRBV6-5 with TRBJ1-3, with D perhaps matching TRBD1 (6 bases). CDR3 length: 14 residues. Germline V gene data show CDR1 as MNHEY and CDR2 as SVGAGI. V gave up 2 bases and J gave up 4 bases, with 9 bases separating them. This CDR3 is CASSYRTVGNTIYF. As DNA, the CDR3 is TGTGCCAGCAGTTACCGGACAGTAGGAAACACCATATATTTT.

Comments on this clone: A junction boundary mismatches the germline segment, possibly from a read error. The rearrangement joins TRBV7-2 to TRBJ1-5, with D hard to call. Germline V CDR1 and CDR2: SGHTA, FQGNSA. This CDR3 spans 13 amino acids. This chain's CDR3 is CASSLDSTQPQHF. The DNA for the CDR3 is TGTGCCAGCAGCTTAGACAGCACTCAGCCCCAGCATTTT. The complete variable domain, with remaining parts taken from reference TRBV7-2 and TRBJ1-5, reads GAGVSQSPSNKVTEKGKDVELRCDPISGHTALYWYRQSLGQGLEFLIYFQGNSAPDKSGLPSDRFSAERTGGSVSTLTIQRTQQEDSAVYLCASSLDSTQPQHFGDGTRLSIL.

This chain connects TRBV28 to TRBJ2-7; 11 bases line up with TRBD1. J lost 3 bases, V lost 6 bases, and 7 bases had no gene match. Per the germline V gene, CDR1 is MDHEN and CDR2 is SYDVKM. The CDR3 runs 15 residues. The CDR3 DNA follows: TGTGCCAGCAGCCCCGGGACAGGGGGGTTCTACGAGCAGTACTTC. This codes for CASSPGTGGFYEQYF.

In its sample, this clone was seen a few times. The V gene is TRBV3-1 (or the pseudogene TRBV3-2), the J gene TRBJ2-5; D uncertain. From germline, CDR1 is LGHDT and CDR2 YNNKEL (reference sequence). V lost 1 base, J lost 1 base, and 4 bases lay in between. There are 13 residues in the CDR3. CDR3 nucleotide sequence: TGTGCCAGCAGCCAAGCGGGCCAAGAGACCCAGTACTTC. This codes for CASSQAGQETQYF.

The chain uses TRBV5-6 and TRBJ2-3, with a possible D match to TRBD2 (5 bases). The CDR3 extends over 13 amino acids. Trimming removed 4 bases from V and 6 bases from J, with 12 bases in between. Germline-derived CDR1 and CDR2 are SGHDT and YYEEEE. The DNA of the CDR3 is TGTGCCAGCAGCCCCTCGGGAACTGATACGCAGTATTTT. This sequence encodes CASSPSGTDTQYF.

The chain has TRBV3-1 (or the pseudogene TRBV3-2) and TRBJ2-6; possibly TRBD1 for D (6 bases). Trimming pared 4 bases from V and 0 bases from J, leaving 10 bases between. CDR3 length: 16 residues. CDR1 is LGHDT and CDR2 is YNNKEL in the germline V gene (reference sequence). CDR3 sequence (DNA): TGTGCCAGCAGCCGGGACACCCTCTCTGGGGCCAACGTCCTGACTTTC. Protein: CASSRDTLSGANVLTF.

The CDR3: CASSQELDRIIQYF. The CDR3 bases are TGCGCCAGCAGCCAAGAACTAGATAGAATAATTCAGTACTTC. V is TRBV4-1 and J is TRBJ2-4, with a possible D match to TRBD2 (5 bases). Between the trimmed V and J ends, which lost 0 bases and 10 bases, there was a span of 13 bases. The CDR3 length is 14 residues. Germline CDR1 is MGHRA and CDR2 is YSYEKL.

V gene TRBV30 combines with J gene TRBJ1-5; TRBD1 matches 8 bases. This CDR3 region has 13 residues. Germline V CDR1 and CDR2: GTSNPN, SVGIG (reference sequence). V dropped 1 base and J dropped 6; count of bases not matched to a gene: 2. DNA of the CDR3: TGTGCCTGGAGTGGACAGGGGATTCAGCCCCAGCATTTT. Its protein product is CAWSGQGIQPQHF.